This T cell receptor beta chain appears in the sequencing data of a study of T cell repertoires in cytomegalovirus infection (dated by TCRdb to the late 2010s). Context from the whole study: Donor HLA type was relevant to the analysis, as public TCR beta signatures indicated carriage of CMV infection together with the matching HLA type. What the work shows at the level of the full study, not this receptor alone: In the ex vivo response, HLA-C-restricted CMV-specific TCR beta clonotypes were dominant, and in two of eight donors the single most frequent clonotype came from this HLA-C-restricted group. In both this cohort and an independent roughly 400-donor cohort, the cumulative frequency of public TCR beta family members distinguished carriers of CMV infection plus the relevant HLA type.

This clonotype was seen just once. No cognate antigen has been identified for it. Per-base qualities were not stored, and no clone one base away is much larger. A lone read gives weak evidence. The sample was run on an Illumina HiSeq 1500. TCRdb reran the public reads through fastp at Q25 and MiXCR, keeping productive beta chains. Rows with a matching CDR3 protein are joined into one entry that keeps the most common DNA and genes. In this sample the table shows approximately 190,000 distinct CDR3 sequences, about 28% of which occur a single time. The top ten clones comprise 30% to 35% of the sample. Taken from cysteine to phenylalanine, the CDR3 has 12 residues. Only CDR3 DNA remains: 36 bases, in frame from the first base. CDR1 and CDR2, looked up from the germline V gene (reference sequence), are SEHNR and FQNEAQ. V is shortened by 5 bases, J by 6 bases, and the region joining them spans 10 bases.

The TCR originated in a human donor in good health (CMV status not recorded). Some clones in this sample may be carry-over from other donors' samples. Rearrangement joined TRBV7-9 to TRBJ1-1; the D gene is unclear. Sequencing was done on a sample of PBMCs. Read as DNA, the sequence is TGTGCCAGCAGCGGAAATAACGCTGAAGCTTTCTTT. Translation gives CASSGNNAEAFF.